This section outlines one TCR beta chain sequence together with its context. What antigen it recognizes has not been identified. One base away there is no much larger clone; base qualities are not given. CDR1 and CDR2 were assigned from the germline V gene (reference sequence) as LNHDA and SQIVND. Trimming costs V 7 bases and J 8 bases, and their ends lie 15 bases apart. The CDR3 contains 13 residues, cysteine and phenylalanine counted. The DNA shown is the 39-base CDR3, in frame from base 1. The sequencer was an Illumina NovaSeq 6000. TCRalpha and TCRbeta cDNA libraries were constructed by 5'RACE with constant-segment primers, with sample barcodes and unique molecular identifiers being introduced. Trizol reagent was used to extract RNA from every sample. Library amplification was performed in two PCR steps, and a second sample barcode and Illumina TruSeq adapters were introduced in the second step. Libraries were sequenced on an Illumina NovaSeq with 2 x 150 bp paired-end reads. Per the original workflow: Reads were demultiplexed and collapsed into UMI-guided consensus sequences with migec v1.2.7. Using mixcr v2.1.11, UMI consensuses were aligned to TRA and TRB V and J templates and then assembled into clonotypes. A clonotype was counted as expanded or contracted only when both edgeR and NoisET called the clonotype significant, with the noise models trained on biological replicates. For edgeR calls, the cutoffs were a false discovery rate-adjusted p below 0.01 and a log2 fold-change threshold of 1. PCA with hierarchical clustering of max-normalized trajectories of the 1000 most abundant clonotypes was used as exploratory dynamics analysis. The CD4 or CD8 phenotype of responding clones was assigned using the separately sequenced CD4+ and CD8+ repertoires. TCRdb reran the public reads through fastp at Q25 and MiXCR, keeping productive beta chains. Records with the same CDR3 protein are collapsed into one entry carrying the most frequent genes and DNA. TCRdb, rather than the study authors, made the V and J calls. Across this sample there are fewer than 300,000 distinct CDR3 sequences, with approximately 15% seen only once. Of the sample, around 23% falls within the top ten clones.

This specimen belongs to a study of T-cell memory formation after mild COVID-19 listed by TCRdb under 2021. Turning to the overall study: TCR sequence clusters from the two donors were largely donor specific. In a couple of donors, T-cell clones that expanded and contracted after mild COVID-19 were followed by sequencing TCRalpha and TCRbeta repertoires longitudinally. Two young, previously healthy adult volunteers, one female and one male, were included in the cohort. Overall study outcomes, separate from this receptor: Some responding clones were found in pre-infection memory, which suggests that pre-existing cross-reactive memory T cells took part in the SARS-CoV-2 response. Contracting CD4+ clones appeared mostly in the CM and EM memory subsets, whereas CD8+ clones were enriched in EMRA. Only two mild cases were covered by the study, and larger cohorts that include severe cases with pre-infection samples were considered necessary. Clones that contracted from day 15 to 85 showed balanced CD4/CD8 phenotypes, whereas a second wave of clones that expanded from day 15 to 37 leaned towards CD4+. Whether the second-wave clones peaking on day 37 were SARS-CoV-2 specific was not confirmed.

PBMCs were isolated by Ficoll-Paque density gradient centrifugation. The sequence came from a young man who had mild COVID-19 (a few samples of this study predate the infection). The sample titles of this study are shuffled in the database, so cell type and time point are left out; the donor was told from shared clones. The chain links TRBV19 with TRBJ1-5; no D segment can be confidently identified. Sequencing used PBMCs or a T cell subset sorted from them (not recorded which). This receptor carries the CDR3 CASTQGPRKPQHF. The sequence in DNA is TGTGCCAGTACTCAAGGGCCCAGAAAGCCCCAGCATTTT.